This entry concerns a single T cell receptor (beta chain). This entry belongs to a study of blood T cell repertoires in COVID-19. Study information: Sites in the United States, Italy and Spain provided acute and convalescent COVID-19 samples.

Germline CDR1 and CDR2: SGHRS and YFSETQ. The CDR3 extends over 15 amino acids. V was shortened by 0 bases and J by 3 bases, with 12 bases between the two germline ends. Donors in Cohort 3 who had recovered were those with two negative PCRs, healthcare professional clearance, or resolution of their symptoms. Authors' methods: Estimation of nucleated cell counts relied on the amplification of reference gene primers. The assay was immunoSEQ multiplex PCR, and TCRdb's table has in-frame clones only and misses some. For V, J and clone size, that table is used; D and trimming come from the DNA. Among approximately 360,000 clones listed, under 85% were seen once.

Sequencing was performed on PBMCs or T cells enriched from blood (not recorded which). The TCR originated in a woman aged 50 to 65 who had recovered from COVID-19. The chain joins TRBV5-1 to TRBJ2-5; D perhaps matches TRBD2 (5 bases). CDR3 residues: CASSLALASKETQYF. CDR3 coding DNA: TGCGCCAGCAGCTTGGCCTTAGCGAGTAAAGAGACCCAGTACTTC.